Ten or more counts support the clone carrying this TCR beta chain. Antigen unknown. Trimming left V 5 bases short and J 9 bases short, with 14 bases between. The CDR3 is 13 residues long. Germline CDR1 is MDHEN and CDR2 is SYDVKM. These data are taken from a study of CD8 T cells in ankylosing spondylitis. Study observations and caveats: Several highly homologous variants made up a TCR beta motif that seemed to typify ankylosing spondylitis blood. Clones tied to disease were said to be significantly enriched in matched ankylosing spondylitis synovial fluid. Disease-linked clones were CD8+ and relatively rare in peripheral blood.

It was by quantitative 5'-RACE with molecular barcodes that TCR beta libraries were made. Each CDR3 protein is one row after TCRdb ran MiXCR on the 5' RACE reads. The sample shows roughly 35,000 distinct CDR3 sequences, approximately 10% of them seen only once. Material: synovial fluid, either unsorted or a sorted T cell fraction (not recorded which). The chain employs TRBV28 and TRBJ2-1, with D unresolved. The receptor was isolated from a male donor with ankylosing spondylitis. This CDR3 is CASSGLNPGEQFF. The CDR3 DNA sequence: TGTGCCAGCAGTGGCCTTAACCCCGGTGAGCAGTTCTTC.